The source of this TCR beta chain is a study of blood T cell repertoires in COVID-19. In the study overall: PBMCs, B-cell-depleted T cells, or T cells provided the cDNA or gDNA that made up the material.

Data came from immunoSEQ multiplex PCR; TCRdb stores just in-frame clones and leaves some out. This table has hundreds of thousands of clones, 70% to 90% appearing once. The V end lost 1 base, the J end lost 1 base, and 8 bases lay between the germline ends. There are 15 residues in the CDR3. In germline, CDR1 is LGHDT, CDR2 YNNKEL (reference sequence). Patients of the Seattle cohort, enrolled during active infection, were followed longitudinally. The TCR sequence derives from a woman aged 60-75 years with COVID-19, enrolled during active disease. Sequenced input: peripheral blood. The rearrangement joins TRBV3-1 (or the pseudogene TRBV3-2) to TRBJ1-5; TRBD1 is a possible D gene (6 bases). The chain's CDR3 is CASSQGTVSNQPQHF. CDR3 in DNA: TGTGCCAGCAGCCAAGGGACAGTCAGCAATCAGCCCCAGCATTTT.